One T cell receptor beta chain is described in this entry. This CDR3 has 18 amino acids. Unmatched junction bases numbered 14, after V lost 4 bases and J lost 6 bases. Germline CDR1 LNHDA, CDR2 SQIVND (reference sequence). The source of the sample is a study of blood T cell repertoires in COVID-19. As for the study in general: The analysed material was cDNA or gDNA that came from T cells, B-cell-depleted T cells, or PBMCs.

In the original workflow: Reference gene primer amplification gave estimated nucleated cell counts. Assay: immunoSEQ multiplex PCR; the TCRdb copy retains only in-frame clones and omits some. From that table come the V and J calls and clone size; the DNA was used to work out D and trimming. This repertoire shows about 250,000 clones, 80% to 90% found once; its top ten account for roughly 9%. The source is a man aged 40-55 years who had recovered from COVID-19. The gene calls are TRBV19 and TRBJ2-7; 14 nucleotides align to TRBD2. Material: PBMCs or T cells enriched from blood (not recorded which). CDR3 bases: TGTGCCAGTAGTACTCCTCGACTAGCGGGGGGGCCGGGAGTCGAGCAGTACTTC. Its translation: CASSTPRLAGGPGVEQYF.